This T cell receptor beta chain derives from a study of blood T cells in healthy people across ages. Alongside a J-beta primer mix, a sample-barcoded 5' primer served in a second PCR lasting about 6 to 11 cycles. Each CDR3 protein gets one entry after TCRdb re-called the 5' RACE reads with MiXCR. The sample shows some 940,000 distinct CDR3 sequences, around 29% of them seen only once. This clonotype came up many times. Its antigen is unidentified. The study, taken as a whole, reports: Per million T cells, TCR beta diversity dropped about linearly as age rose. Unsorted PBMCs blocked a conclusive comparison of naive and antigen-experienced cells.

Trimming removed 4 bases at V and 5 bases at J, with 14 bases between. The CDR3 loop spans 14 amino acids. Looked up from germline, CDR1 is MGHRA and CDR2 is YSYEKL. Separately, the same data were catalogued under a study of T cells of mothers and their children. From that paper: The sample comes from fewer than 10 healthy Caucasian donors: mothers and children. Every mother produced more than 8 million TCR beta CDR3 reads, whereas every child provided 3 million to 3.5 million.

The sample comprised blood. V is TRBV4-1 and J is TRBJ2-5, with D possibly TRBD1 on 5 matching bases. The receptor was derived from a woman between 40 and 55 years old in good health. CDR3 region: CASSRTQGRETQYF. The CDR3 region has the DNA TGCGCCAGCAGCCGTACCCAGGGTAGGGAGACCCAGTACTTC.